This TCR beta chain was recovered during a study of T-cell reconstitution after alpha-beta-depleted transplantation in children. Study-level findings and limits: Several hundred expanded graft clones reportedly supplied alpha-beta T cells about two months after transplant. After one year, T-cell counts and TCRbeta diversity mostly came from new T cells. Surviving recipient cells, namely T cells and thymic progenitors, were the source of high day-60 TCRbeta diversity in some patients.

It was with unique molecular identifiers that the TCRbeta library was prepared. TCRdb itself ran the PCR reads through MiXCR, one entry per CDR3 protein. The data contain hundreds of thousands of distinct CDR3 sequences, approximately 24% of them singletons. With regard to this clonotype: The antigen is unknown.

V was cut by 0 bases and J by 4 bases, with 13 bases left in between. Germline V gives CDR1 SGDLS, CDR2 YYNGEE. This CDR3 comprises 15 residues. This rearrangement joins TRBV9 to TRBJ2-5, with D possibly TRBD1 on 5 matching bases. This TCR was sampled from a female patient between 2 and 15 years old who had a stem cell transplant for congenital amegakaryocytic thrombocytopenia, so the T cells may come from the graft donor. Sample: PBMCs, mostly from graft donor cells, taken 360 days after TCRalphabeta/CD19-depleted stem cell transplant. CDR3 DNA sequence: TGTGCCAGCAGCGTAGGGGGCCCTCAGGGAGAGACCCAGTACTTC. Protein product: CASSVGGPQGETQYF.